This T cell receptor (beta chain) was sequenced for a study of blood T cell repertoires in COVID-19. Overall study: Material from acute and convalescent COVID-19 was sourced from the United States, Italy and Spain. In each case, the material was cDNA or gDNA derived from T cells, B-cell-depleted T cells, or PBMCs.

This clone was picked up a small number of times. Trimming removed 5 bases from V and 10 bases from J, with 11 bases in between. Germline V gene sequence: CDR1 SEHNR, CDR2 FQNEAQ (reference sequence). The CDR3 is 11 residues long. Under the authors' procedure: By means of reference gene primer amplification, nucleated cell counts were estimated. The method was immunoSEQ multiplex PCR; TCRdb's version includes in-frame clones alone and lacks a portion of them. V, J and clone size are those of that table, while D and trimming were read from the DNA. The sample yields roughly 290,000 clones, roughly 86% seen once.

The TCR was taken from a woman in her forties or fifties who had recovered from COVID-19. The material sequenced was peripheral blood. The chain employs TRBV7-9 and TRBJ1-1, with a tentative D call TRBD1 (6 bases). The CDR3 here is CASSRTGIAFF. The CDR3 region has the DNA TGTGCCAGCAGCAGAACAGGGATAGCTTTCTTT.